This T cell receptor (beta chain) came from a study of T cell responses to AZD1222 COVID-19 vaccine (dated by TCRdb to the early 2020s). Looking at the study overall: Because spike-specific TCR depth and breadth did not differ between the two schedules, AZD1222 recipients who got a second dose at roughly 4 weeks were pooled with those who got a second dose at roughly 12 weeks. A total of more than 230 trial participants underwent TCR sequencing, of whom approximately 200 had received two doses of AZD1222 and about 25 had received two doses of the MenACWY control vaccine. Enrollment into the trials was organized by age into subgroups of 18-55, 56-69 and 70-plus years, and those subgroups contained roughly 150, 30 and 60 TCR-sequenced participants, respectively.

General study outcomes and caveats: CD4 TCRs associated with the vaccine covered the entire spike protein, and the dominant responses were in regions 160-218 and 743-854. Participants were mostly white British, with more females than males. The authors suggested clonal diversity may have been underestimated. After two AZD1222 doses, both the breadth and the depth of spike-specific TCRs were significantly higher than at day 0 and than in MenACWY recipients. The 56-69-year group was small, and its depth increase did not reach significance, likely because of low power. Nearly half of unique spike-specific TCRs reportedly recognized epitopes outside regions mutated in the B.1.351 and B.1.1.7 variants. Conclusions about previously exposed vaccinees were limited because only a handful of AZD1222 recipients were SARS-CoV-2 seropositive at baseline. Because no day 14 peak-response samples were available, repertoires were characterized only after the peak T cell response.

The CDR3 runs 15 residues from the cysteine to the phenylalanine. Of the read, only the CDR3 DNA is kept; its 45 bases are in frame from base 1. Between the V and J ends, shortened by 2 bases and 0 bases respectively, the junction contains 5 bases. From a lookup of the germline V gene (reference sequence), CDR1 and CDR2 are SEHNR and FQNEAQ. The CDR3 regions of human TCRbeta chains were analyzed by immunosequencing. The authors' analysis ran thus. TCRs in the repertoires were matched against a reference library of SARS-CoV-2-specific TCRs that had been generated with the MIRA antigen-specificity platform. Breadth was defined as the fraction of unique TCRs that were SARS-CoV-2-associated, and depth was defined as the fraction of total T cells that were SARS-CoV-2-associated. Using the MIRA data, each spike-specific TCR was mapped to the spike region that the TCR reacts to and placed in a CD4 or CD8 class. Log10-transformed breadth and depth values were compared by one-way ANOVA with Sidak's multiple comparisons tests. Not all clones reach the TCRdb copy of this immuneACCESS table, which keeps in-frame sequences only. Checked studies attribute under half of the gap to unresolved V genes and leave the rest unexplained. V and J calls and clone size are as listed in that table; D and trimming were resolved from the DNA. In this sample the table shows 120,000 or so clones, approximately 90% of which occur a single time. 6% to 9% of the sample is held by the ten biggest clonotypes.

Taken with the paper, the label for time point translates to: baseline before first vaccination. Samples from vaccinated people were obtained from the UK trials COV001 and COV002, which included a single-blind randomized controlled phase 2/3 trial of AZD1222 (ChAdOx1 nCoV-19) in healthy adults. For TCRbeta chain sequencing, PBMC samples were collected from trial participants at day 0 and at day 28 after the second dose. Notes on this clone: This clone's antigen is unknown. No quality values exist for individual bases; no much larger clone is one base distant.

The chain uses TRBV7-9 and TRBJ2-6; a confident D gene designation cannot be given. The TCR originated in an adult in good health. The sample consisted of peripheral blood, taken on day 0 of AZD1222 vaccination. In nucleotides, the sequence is TGTGCCAGCAGCTTAAGCAGCTCTGGGGCCAACGTCCTGACTTTC. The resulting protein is CASSLSSSGANVLTF.